This TCR beta chain was retrieved from a study of CD4 and CD8 cells across lung adenocarcinoma regions. Donors had localized lung adenocarcinoma, a non-small cell lung cancer. Losses at the gene ends were 2 bases for V and 10 bases for J; bases not matched to a gene: 8. The CDR3 spans 15 residues. Germline loops: CDR1 MNHEY, CDR2 SVGAGI. TCRdb re-called the PCR reads with MiXCR, one entry per CDR3 protein. The repertoire has just over 20,000 distinct CDR3 sequences, approximately 49% of them found once; the top ten carry around 25%. The chain uses TRBV6-5 and TRBJ2-1; TRBD1 matches at 10 bases. Material for sequencing was CD8+ T cells from the center of a lung tumor. The clonotype comes from a female donor with lung adenocarcinoma. The CD4 and CD8 labels of this study may be unreliable. The DNA of the CDR3 is TGTGCCAGCAGTTACCGGGGGACAGGGGACTACGAGCAGTTCTTC. Translation: CASSYRGTGDYEQFF.